One sample yielded the 15 T cell receptor beta chains listed below, sequenced in a study of cytomegalovirus exposure and HLA in healthy donors. The PCR ran on 60 Vbeta and 13 Jbeta primers. Profiling relied on immunoSEQ multiplex PCR, and the TCRdb table lists in-frame clones only, not all of them. In the table there are 150,000 to 200,000 clones, roughly 70% of which are singletons. Input material: PBMCs. The receptors were sampled from a man aged 40-55 years in good health and CMV-seropositive.

The chain joins TRBV5-1 to TRBJ2-1, with 8 bases fitting TRBD1. V lost 3 bases, J lost 7 bases, and 0 bases stayed unmatched. CDR3 length: 12 amino acids. Looked up from germline, CDR1 is SGHRS and CDR2 is YFSETQ. CDR3 protein: CASSWDRNEQFF. The DNA for the CDR3 is TGCGCCAGCAGCTGGGACAGGAATGAGCAGTTCTTC.

The chain combines TRBV4-3 with TRBJ2-3; TRBD2 aligns across 7 bases. V was pared by 8 bases and J by 10 bases, with 6 bases of the junction left unmatched. CDR1 is LGHNA and CDR2 is YSLEER in the germline V gene. This CDR3 contains 11 residues. The CDR3 sequence: CASAGGGAQYF. The CDR3 DNA follows: TGCGCCAGCGCCGGGGGAGGGGCGCAGTATTTT.

This clone was seen once. The chain couples TRBV20-1 to TRBJ2-5; the D gene is possibly TRBD2 (5 bases). Germline V gives CDR1 DFQATT, CDR2 SNEGSKA (reference sequence). This CDR3 has 11 amino acids. The V and J ends lost 4 bases and 5 bases respectively, with 8 bases between them. CDR3 bases: TGCAGTGCTACACAGCGGGAGACCCAGTACTTC. It is translated as CSATQRETQYF.

The gene calls are TRBV5-6 and TRBJ1-2; D is possibly TRBD1 (5 bases). The CDR3 spans 12 residues. Germline V gene lookup returns CDR1 SGHDT and CDR2 YYEEEE. With 3 bases removed from V and 8 bases from J, the gap between germline ends came to 11 bases. Here the CDR3 reads CASSSIAGGYTF. DNA for the CDR3: TGTGCCAGCAGCTCCATCGCAGGGGGCTACACCTTC.

CDR3 nucleotide sequence: TGTGCCAGCAGCGTAGAACGACAAGGGGATGAAAAACTGTTTTTT. This sequence encodes CASSVERQGDEKLFF. The chain uses TRBV9 and TRBJ1-4, with a tentative D call TRBD1 (5 bases). The germline V gene has CDR1 SGDLS and CDR2 YYNGEE. The CDR3 consists of 15 residues. V lost 0 bases and J lost 6, with 12 bases in between.

This chain links TRBV6-1 with TRBJ1-1; 8 positions agree with TRBD1. The J segment lost 4 bases and the V segment lost 2 bases, leaving 3 bases of the junction unmatched. The length of the CDR3 is 14 residues. Germline values: CDR1 MNHNS, CDR2 SASEGT. CDR3 residues: CASSENQGATEAFF. Here the CDR3 DNA reads TGTGCCAGCAGTGAAAATCAGGGGGCCACTGAAGCTTTCTTT.

A single count supports this clone. The chain employs TRBV5-6 and TRBJ2-3; TRBD2 agrees at 7 bases. V lost 6 bases to trimming and J lost 4 bases; unmatched junction nucleotides: 11. CDR1 and CDR2 from the germline V gene are SGHDT and YYEEEE. This CDR3 is 15 amino acids long. Here the CDR3 DNA reads TGTGCCAGCATCAAAATACTAGCGCAACCAGATACGCAGTATTTT. This sequence encodes CASIKILAQPDTQYF.

The chain couples TRBV6-5 to TRBJ2-5; perhaps TRBD1 as D (6 bases). The V gene's germline CDR1 is MNHEY and CDR2 SVGAGI. With 0 bases removed from V and 7 bases from J, the gap between germline ends came to 15 bases. The CDR3 is made up of 15 amino acids. The CDR3 loop reads CASSYSIGTSGTQYF. The CDR3 DNA reads as TGTGCCAGCAGTTACTCGATCGGGACATCGGGGACCCAGTACTTC.

This chain joins TRBV25-1 and TRBJ1-4; TRBD1 is a possible D gene (5 bases). The V gene's germline CDR1 is MGHDK and CDR2 SYGVNS. V dropped 0 bases and J dropped 12 bases, with 11 bases sitting between them. The CDR3 is 13 residues long. CDR3 nucleotide sequence: TGTGCCAGCAGTGAATATGCAGGGCTGGAACTGTTTTTT. This codes for CASSEYAGLELFF.

V and J are TRBV7-2 and TRBJ2-2; perhaps TRBD1 as D (5 bases). This CDR3 has 17 residues. V lost 1 base, J lost 8 bases, and 20 bases lay in between. Germline V CDR1 and CDR2: SGHTA, FQGNSA. The CDR3 here is CASSLECWTIEKGELFF. In DNA form, the CDR3 reads TGTGCCAGCAGCTTAGAGTGTTGGACAATCGAAAAAGGGGAGCTGTTTTTT. Drawing the rest from reference TRBV7-2 and TRBJ2-2, the complete variable domain is GAGVSQSPSNKVTEKGKDVELRCDPISGHTALYWYRQSLGQGLEFLIYFQGNSAPDKSGLPSDRFSAERTGGSVSTLTIQRTQQEDSAVYLCASSLECWTIEKGELFFGEGSRLTVL.

This chain joins TRBV7-2 and TRBJ1-4; 9 bases align to TRBD1. This CDR3 spans 15 amino acids. With 1 base clipped from V and 7 bases from J, the junction kept 4 bases outside the gene matches. The germline V gene has CDR1 SGHTA and CDR2 FQGNSA. CDR3 DNA: TGTGCCAGCAGCTTAGTACAGGGGGCAAGTGAAAAACTGTTTTTT. Its translation is CASSLVQGASEKLFF.

The rearrangement links TRBV19 to TRBJ1-4; D might be TRBD1 (5 bases). In germline, CDR1 is LNHDA, CDR2 SQIVND (reference sequence). The CDR3 has 14 amino acids. Trimming cost V 6 bases and J 8 bases, with 16 bases left between them. The CDR3 spells CASSEGRGAEKLFF. The CDR3 nucleotides read TGTGCCAGTAGCGAGGGGAGGGGCGCAGAAAAACTGTTTTTT.

The V and J genes are TRBV6-4 and TRBJ2-1; 8 positions match TRBD2. CDR3 length equals 16 residues. V trimming: 6 bases; J trimming: 4 bases; junction bases outside the gene matches: 11. Germline values: CDR1 MRHNA, CDR2 SNTAGT. In DNA, the CDR3 is TGTGCCAGCAGCCCAGGGTTCGAGCGGGGGTACAATGAGCAGTTCTTC. Encoded protein: CASSPGFERGYNEQFF.

This sequence joins TRBV5-6 and TRBJ1-5; 7 positions match TRBD1. The CDR3 is 14 amino acids. Unmatched junction bases numbered 4, after V lost 2 bases and J lost 5 bases. Germline-derived CDR1 and CDR2 are SGHDT and YYEEEE. This chain's CDR3 is CASSFGQAYQPQHF. Here the CDR3 DNA reads TGTGCCAGCAGCTTCGGACAGGCTTATCAGCCCCAGCATTTT.

J is TRBJ1-2 and V is TRBV4-3; D remains ambiguous. The V and J ends lost 1 base and 1 base respectively, with 19 bases between them. The CDR3 contains 18 residues. CDR1 and CDR2 (germline): LGHNA, YSLEER. CDR3: CASSQGRGTNQINYGYTF. CDR3 DNA sequence: TGCGCCAGCAGCCAAGGGAGAGGAACGAACCAAATTAACTATGGCTACACCTTC.